This T cell receptor (beta chain) was recorded in a study of identical twins. Study-wide points: Out-of-frame TCR alpha sharing in monozygotic twins exceeded recombination model predictions. Not following the same donors, the study drew its conclusions from cross-sectional statistical analysis. For out-of-frame beta sequences, excess twin sharing was weaker.

A note on this clonotype: Its antigen remains unknown.

A template switching step contributed a universal primer site, while unique molecular identifiers were present in the cDNA. TCRdb independently ran MiXCR on the 5' RACE reads; one entry per CDR3 protein. In the table there are about 430,000 distinct CDR3 sequences, around 18% of which are singletons. Sample: naive T cells sorted from blood. The clonotype was recovered from a man aged 50-59 years in good health.

The CDR3 spells CASSQDERDTGELFF. CDR3 DNA sequence: TGCGCCAGCAGCCAAGATGAAAGGGACACCGGGGAGCTGTTTTTT. The chain joins TRBV4-3 to TRBJ2-2, with unresolved D. Trimming left V 0 bases short and J 3 bases short, with 8 bases between. Germline lookup yields CDR1 LGHNA and CDR2 YSLEER. The CDR3 is made up of 15 amino acids.